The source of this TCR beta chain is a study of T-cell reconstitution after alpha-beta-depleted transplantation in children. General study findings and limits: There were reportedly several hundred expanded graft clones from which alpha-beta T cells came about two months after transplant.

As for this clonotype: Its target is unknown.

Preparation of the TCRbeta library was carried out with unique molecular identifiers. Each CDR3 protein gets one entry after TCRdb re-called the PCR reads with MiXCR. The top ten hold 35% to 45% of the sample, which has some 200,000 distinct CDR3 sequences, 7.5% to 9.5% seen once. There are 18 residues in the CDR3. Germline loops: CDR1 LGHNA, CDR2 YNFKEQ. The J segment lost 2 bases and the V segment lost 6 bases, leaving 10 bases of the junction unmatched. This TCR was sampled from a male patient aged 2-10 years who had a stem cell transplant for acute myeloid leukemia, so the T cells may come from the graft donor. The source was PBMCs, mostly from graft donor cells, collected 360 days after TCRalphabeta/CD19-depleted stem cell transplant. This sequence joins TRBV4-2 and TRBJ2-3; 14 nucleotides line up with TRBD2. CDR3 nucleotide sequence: TGTGCCAGCAGGGGACTAGCGGGGGCCGCCCTAAACACAGATACGCAGTATTTT. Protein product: CASRGLAGAALNTDTQYF.